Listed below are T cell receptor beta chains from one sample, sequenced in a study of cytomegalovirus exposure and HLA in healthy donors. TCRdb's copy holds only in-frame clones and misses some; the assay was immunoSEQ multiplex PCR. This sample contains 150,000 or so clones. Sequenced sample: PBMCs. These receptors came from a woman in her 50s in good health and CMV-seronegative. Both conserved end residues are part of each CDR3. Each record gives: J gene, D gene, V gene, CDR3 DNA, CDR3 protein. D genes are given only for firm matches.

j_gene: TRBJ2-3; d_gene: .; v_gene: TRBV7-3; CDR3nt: TGTGCCAGCAGCTTAAATCGAGGCCGTAGCACAGATACGCAGTATTTT; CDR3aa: CASSLNRGRSTDTQYF
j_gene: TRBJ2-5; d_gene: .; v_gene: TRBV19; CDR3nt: TGTGCCAGTAGTGTCTTGGGCGGGGAGACCCAGTACTTC; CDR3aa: CASSVLGGETQYF
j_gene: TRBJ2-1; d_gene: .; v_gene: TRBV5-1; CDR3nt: TGCGCCAGCAGCCCCTCCGTATGGGAGGACTACTACAATGAGCAGTTCTTC; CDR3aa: CASSPSVWEDYYNEQFF
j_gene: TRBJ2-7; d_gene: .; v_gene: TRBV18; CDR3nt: TGTGCCAGCTCACCCGGCCAGGGGGAGCAGTACTTC; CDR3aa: CASSPGQGEQYF
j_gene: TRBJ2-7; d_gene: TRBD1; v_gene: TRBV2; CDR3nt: TGTGCCAGCAGATCTCCCGGGACAGGGGGGACCGAGCAGTACTTC; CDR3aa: CASRSPGTGGTEQYF
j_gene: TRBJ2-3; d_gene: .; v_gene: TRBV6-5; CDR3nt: TGTGCCAGCTGCCTAATAGGGGTGGCCACAGATACGCAGTATTTT; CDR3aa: CASCLIGVATDTQYF
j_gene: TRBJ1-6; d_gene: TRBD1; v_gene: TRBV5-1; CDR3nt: TGCGCCAGCAGCTCCGGGACAGGGGAGGGCTCACCCCTCCACTTT; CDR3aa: CASSSGTGEGSPLHF
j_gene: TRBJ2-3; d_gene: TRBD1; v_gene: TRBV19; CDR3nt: TGTGCCAGTAGTTCACAGGGGCTGGCAGATACGCAGTATTTT; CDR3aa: CASSSQGLADTQYF
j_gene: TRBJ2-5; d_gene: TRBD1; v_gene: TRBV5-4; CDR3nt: TGTGCCAGCAGCTTGGAGGGCAGGGGGTCTGAAACCCAGTACTTC; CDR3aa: CASSLEGRGSETQYF
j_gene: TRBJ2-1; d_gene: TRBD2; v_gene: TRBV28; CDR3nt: TGTGCCTCCCGGACTAGCGGGAGATTCAATGAGCAGTTCTTC; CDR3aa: CASRTSGRFNEQFF
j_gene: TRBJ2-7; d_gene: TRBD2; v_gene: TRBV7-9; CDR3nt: TGTGCCAGCAGCTTCGGCGGGGGTAGCTACGAGCAGTACTTC; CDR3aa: CASSFGGGSYEQYF
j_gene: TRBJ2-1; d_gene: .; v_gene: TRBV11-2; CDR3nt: TGTGCCAGCAGCTTATCCACTAGCCCTTACAATGAGCAGTTCTTC; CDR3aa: CASSLSTSPYNEQFF
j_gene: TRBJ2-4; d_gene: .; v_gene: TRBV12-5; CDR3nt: TGTGCTAGTGCCCTAGACGGAGCCAAAAACATTCAGTACTTC; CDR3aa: CASALDGAKNIQYF
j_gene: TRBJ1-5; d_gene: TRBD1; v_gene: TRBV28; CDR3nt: TGTGCCAGCAGTCATCGGGACAGGGATAGCAATCAGCCCCAGCATTTT; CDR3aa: CASSHRDRDSNQPQHF
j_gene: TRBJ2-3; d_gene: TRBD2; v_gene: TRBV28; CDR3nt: TGTGCCAGCAGAAAAGCGGGGCCAAAGGGTACGCAGTATTTT; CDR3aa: CASRKAGPKGTQYF
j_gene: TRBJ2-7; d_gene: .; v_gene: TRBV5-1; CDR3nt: TGCGCCAGCAGCTTCTTGGCGGAGGGGTCCTACGAGCAGTACTTC; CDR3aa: CASSFLAEGSYEQYF
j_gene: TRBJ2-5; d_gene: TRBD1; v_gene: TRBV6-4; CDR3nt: TGTGCCAGCAGTGTCGCCCCAGGGGGTGGAGAGACCCAGTACTTC; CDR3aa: CASSVAPGGGETQYF
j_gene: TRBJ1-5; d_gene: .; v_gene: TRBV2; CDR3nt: TGTGCCAGCAAGACAGGAACTAATCAGCCCCAGCATTTT; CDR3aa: CASKTGTNQPQHF
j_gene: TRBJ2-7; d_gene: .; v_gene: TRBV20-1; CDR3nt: TGCAGTGCCTACCGCGGGGTCGAGCAGTACTTC; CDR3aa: CSAYRGVEQYF